This entry concerns a single T cell receptor beta chain. Its target antigen remains unknown. No base quality information exists; no much larger clone differs at one position. The CDR3 has 12 amino acids, counting the end cysteine and phenylalanine. CDR3 DNA only is kept here, 36 bases in frame from base 1. Germline trimming amounts to 6 bases on V and 4 bases on J, with 5 as the count of junction bases outside the gene matches. CDR1 and CDR2 are read off the germline V gene (reference sequence) as DFQATT and SNEGSKA. These data are taken from a study of breast tumors, draining lymph nodes, adjacent tissues listed by TCRdb under 2016. Context from the whole study: In breast cancer patients, the study compared the TCR beta repertoires of tumor, adjacent nontumor tissue and axillary lymph nodes. The study aimed to assess the relationships and possible T-cell exchange between tumor, surrounding tissue and draining lymph node repertoires in human breast cancer.

Here is what the overall study found, with its caveats: T-cell repertoire diversity in tumors was found to be lower than in lymph nodes but higher than in nontumor tissue, and preferential V and J gene usage was observed. The data were considered consistent with most tumor T cells being derived from the lymph node and subsequently expanding within tumor tissue. The similarity between tumor and nontumor tissue repertoires was significantly greater in luminal-like breast cancer than in basal-like breast cancer. Rather than being directly demonstrated, the conclusion that tumor T cells originate in lymph nodes was presented as consistent with a hypothesis.

The instrument given in TCRdb is Illumina HiSeq 2000. TCR beta chain libraries were generated through multiplex PCR amplification. The amplified TCR beta chain products were analyzed by high-throughput sequencing. Clones were called with MiXCR by TCRdb after fastp trimmed the public reads at Q25, and only in-frame beta chains were retained. Each entry is one CDR3 protein sequence, shown with its most common DNA and genes. Counted in this sample were about 21,000 distinct CDR3 sequences; under 60% of them appeared once. The leading ten clones occupy 14% of the sample. The sequence derives from a female donor with breast cancer. Some clones in this sample may be carry-over from other donors' samples. The chain is encoded by TRBV20-1 joined to TRBJ1-2; 7 junctional bases match TRBD1. Sequenced input: breast tumor tissue. The CDR3 protein sequence reads: CSAMTGPYGYTF. In nucleotide form, the sequence is TGCAGTGCCATGACAGGGCCCTATGGCTACACCTTC.